This entry lists 28 T cell receptor beta chains sequenced from one sample in a study of T cells after yellow fever vaccination (dated by TCRdb to the late 2010s). The library was prepared using 5' RACE. The instrument given in TCRdb is Illumina HiSeq 2500. TCRdb's own reprocessing of the public reads used fastp at Q25 and MiXCR and kept productive beta chains. Rows are unified per CDR3 protein, each entry keeping the most common DNA and genes. This sample is represented by a few hundred thousand distinct CDR3 sequences; 15% to 20% of them were singletons. Roughly an eighth of the sample is held by the ten biggest clonotypes. This sample's treatment or condition label indicates: live attenuated yellow fever vaccine strain. This material consisted of PBMCs, taken 15 days after the yellow fever booster vaccination. The receptors here all came from a man aged 30 to 45 who received the YFV17D yellow fever vaccine.

The chain has TRBV6-5 and TRBJ2-5; D possibly corresponds to TRBD2 (5 bases). The CDR3 spans 14 residues. Trimming took off 1 base at V and 2 bases at J, with 8 bases between the two ends. CDR1 is MNHEY, CDR2 SVGAGI, per germline. CDR3 bases: TGTGCCAGCAGTTACTTAGAGGGTCAAGAGACCCAGTACTTC. Residues: CASSYLEGQETQYF.

The V and J genes are TRBV5-1 and TRBJ2-7; 11 nucleotides align to TRBD2. This CDR3 contains 15 residues. Trimming removed 5 bases from V and 2 bases from J; junction bases left unmatched: 6. CDR1 and CDR2 from the germline V gene are SGHRS and YFSETQ. CDR3: CASRRTSGSTYEQYF. As DNA, the CDR3 is TGCGCCAGCAGACGGACTAGCGGGTCAACCTACGAGCAGTACTTC.

Written as DNA, the CDR3 is TGTGCCAGCAGCTTACAGGCCGAGGGGAACTATGGCTACACCTTC. Translating it yields CASSLQAEGNYGYTF. The chain couples TRBV7-2 to TRBJ1-2; D is possibly TRBD1 (5 bases). The CDR3 has 15 amino acids. Between the trimmed V and J ends, which lost 2 bases and 2 bases, there was a span of 12 bases. Germline values: CDR1 SGHTA, CDR2 FQGNSA.

The chain is built from TRBV20-1 and TRBJ2-3, with 11 bases matching TRBD2. CDR3 length: 17 residues. The V segment lost 3 bases and the J segment 7 bases; nucleotides outside the gene matches: 15. Germline V gene data show CDR1 as DFQATT and CDR2 as SNEGSKA (reference sequence). CDR3 residues: CSASPSPLAGDPNTQYF. As DNA, the CDR3 is TGCAGTGCTAGTCCCTCCCCACTAGCGGGAGACCCCAATACGCAGTATTTT.

This clonotype showed up just a few times. The rearrangement links TRBV20-1 to TRBJ2-3; 9 bases are a match to TRBD2. Germline loops: CDR1 DFQATT, CDR2 SNEGSKA (reference sequence). CDR3 length: 19 amino acids. The trim removed 1 base at V and 0 bases at J, leaving 14 bases unmatched. The CDR3 nucleotides read TGCAGTGCTAGAGCCCGCCTGACTAGCGGAGTAATTAGCACAGATACGCAGTATTTT. Its protein product is CSARARLTSGVISTDTQYF.

The genes are TRBV15 and TRBJ1-6; 9 bases fit TRBD1. The CDR3 extends over 15 amino acids. Per germline, CDR1 LNHNV and CDR2 YYDKDF (reference sequence). After removal of 0 bases from V and 10 bases from J, the junction contained 4 bases not matched to a gene. The CDR3 DNA reads TGTGCCACCAGCAGAGAGGGGACAGGGCGGTCACCCCTCCACTTT. As protein: CATSREGTGRSPLHF.

The chain couples TRBV6-5 to TRBJ2-2, with D unclear. V shed 3 bases and J shed 4 bases, with 12 bases lying between them. This CDR3 has 15 residues. Germline CDR1 is MNHEY and CDR2 is SVGAGI. The CDR3 DNA follows: TGTGCCAGCAGTTATCCGGTTGGTTTCACCGGGGAGCTGTTTTTT. It is translated as CASSYPVGFTGELFF.

This clonotype has at least ten counts. The rearrangement joins TRBV10-2 to TRBJ2-3; TRBD2 might be the D (6 bases). The ends were cut back, 8 bases at V and 2 bases at J, with 11 bases in the middle. This CDR3 is built from 13 residues. Germline V lookup: CDR1 WSHSY, CDR2 SAAADI. CDR3 sequence: CASRRGITDTQYF. CDR3 nucleotides: TGCGCCAGCCGCCGGGGGATCACAGATACGCAGTATTTT.

The sample holds many counts of this clonotype. The chain recombines TRBV5-1 with TRBJ2-6; D gene uncertain. Germline CDR1 SGHRS, CDR2 YFSETQ. V shed 1 base and J shed 0 bases, with 5 bases lying between them. The CDR3 runs 15 residues. The CDR3 region is CASSLSVSGANVLTF. Here the CDR3 DNA reads TGCGCCAGCAGCTTGAGCGTCTCTGGGGCCAACGTCCTGACTTTC.

The chain employs TRBV7-2 and TRBJ2-2; TRBD1 is a possible D gene (5 bases). Germline V gene data show CDR1 as SGHTA and CDR2 as FQGNSA. Trimming left V 6 bases short and J 5 bases short, with 7 bases between. The length of the CDR3 is 12 residues. The CDR3 DNA reads TGTGCCAGCAGAGGGGCAACCGGGGAGCTGTTTTTT. Residues: CASRGATGELFF.

The rearrangement links TRBV11-2 to TRBJ2-3, with 12 positions matching TRBD2. Trimming at V came to 4 bases and at J to 1 base, leaving 15 bases not matched to a gene. The CDR3 is made up of 20 amino acids. Germline V gives CDR1 SGHAT, CDR2 FQNNGV. CDR3 residues: CASSSRVTSGRSLRTDTQYF. DNA for the CDR3: TGTGCCAGCAGCTCAAGAGTCACTAGCGGGAGGTCCCTACGCACAGATACGCAGTATTTT. The full variable domain, rest sourced from reference TRBV11-2 and TRBJ2-3, is EAGVAQSPRYKIIEKRQSVAFWCNPISGHATLYWYQQILGQGPKLLIQFQNNGVVDDSQLPKDRFSAERLKGVDSTLKIQPAKLEDSAVYLCASSSRVTSGRSLRTDTQYFGPGTRLTVL.

The rearrangement uses TRBV12-3 or TRBV12-4 and TRBJ2-1; tentatively, D is TRBD2 (5 bases). Trimming removed 3 bases at V and 5 bases at J, with 14 bases between. The CDR3 has 15 residues. The CDR3 DNA follows: TGTGCCAGCAGTTTGTTTGGGAGTAGTAACAATGAGCAGTTCTTC. Translated: CASSLFGSSNNEQFF.

The V and J genes are TRBV20-1 and TRBJ1-1; D unclear. The CDR3 sequence is 13 residues long. Germline values: CDR1 DFQATT, CDR2 SNEGSKA (reference sequence). V was shortened by 0 bases and J by 1 base, with 6 bases between the two germline ends. The CDR3 region has the DNA TGCAGTGCTAGAGATCTGGAGAACACTGAAGCTTTCTTT. Protein product: CSARDLENTEAFF.

The chain couples TRBV30 to TRBJ2-2, with D unclear. The CDR3 loop spans 10 amino acids. Germline values: CDR1 GTSNPN, CDR2 SVGIG (reference sequence). V was cut by 5 bases and J by 7 bases, with 5 bases left in between. The CDR3 region has the DNA TGTGCCTGGGGTATCGGGGAGCTGTTTTTT. As protein: CAWGIGELFF.

This clonotype was seen a handful of times. DNA for the CDR3: TGTGCCAGCAGCCAAGGGGGAGGCACAGATACGCAGTATTTT. Translation gives CASSQGGGTDTQYF. V usage is TRBV3-1 and J usage is TRBJ2-3; TRBD2 might be the D (5 bases). The germline gives CDR1 LGHDT, CDR2 YNNKEL (reference sequence). Between the trimmed V and J ends, which lost 1 base and 1 base, there was a span of 6 bases. The CDR3 totals 14 residues.

Only a few counts were recorded for this clonotype. This chain connects TRBV6-5 to TRBJ2-7; 9 nucleotides align to TRBD1. Germline trimming cut 4 bases from V and 2 bases from J; bases unmatched to any gene: 12. From germline, CDR1 is MNHEY and CDR2 SVGAGI. The CDR3 runs to 17 residues. CDR3 coding DNA: TGTGCCAGCAGTTTCTTACCCCCCGGGACAGGGCCCTACGAGCAGTACTTC. This sequence encodes CASSFLPPGTGPYEQYF.

DNA for the CDR3: TGCACCCTCCAGAGGATTTCCGGCGAGCAGTACTTC. It translates to CTLQRISGEQYF. This chain uses TRBV20-1 with TRBJ2-7; no definite D call. The CDR3 is 12 amino acids. The germline V gene has CDR1 DFQATT and CDR2 SNEGSKA (reference sequence).

This clonotype was detected only a few times. The gene calls are TRBV7-2 and TRBJ1-1; TRBD1 might be the D (5 bases). Trimming took off 1 base at V and 6 bases at J, with 15 bases between the two ends. Germline V lookup: CDR1 SGHTA, CDR2 FQGNSA. The CDR3 is 15 amino acids. The DNA for the CDR3 is TGTGCCAGCAGCTTAGGAGCAGGGATCGACGCTGAAGCTTTCTTT. Its translation is CASSLGAGIDAEAFF.

V usage is TRBV25-1 and J usage is TRBJ2-7; 9 bases fit TRBD1. This CDR3 contains 14 residues. Germline lookup yields CDR1 MGHDK and CDR2 SYGVNS. With 6 bases clipped from V and 3 bases from J, the junction kept 6 bases outside the gene matches. The DNA for the CDR3 is TGTGCCAGCAGCGTGACAGGGGGTGGCTACGAGCAGTACTTC. Residues: CASSVTGGGYEQYF.

V usage is TRBV5-1 and J usage is TRBJ2-1; D may correspond to TRBD1 or TRBD2 (5 bases each). Germline assignment: CDR1 SGHRS and CDR2 YFSETQ. This CDR3 is built from 17 residues. Trimming pared 0 bases from V and 7 bases from J, leaving 20 bases between. The CDR3 DNA reads as TGCGCCAGCAGCTTGGGGATTGGGACGATCGGGTTGAATGAGCAGTTCTTC. It is translated as CASSLGIGTIGLNEQFF. Using reference TRBV5-1 and TRBJ2-1 for the parts outside the CDR3, the full variable domain is KAGVTQTPRYLIKTRGQQVTLSCSPISGHRSVSWYQQTPGQGLQFLFEYFSETQRNKGNFPGRFSGRQFSNSRSEMNVSTLELGDSALYLCASSLGIGTIGLNEQFFGPGTRLTVL.

This clonotype has a count of ten or more. The chain links TRBV4-2 to TRBJ1-1; no firm D call. Between the trimmed V and J ends, which lost 0 bases and 8 bases, there was a span of 7 bases. The CDR3 runs 12 residues. The germline V gene has CDR1 LGHNA and CDR2 YNFKEQ. CDR3 protein: CASSQEAGEAFF. The DNA of the CDR3 is TGTGCCAGCAGCCAAGAGGCGGGAGAAGCTTTCTTT.

This chain links TRBV7-9 with TRBJ2-2, with a possible D match to TRBD2 (6 bases). Germline V gene data show CDR1 as SEHNR and CDR2 as FQNEAQ (reference sequence). The CDR3 has 16 residues. The ends were cut back, 8 bases at V and 6 bases at J, with 22 bases in the middle. CDR3 amino acids: CASRRIAEALSGELFF. The CDR3 DNA follows: TGTGCCAGCCGCCGGATAGCGGAAGCCCTCTCCGGGGAGCTGTTTTTT.

The rearrangement links TRBV6-1 to TRBJ2-2; TRBD2 agrees at 12 bases. The junction had 16 bases not matched to a gene; V was cut back by 6 bases and J by 5 bases. CDR3 length equals 19 residues. The V gene's germline CDR1 is MNHNS and CDR2 SASEGT. CDR3 sequence: CASSRIPMTSGSFTGELFF. CDR3 sequence (DNA): TGTGCCAGCAGCCGAATCCCAATGACTAGCGGGAGTTTTACCGGGGAGCTGTTTTTT.

This clonotype has a handful of counts. The V gene is TRBV7-3, the J gene TRBJ2-2, with 7 bases matching TRBD2. Germline lookup yields CDR1 SGHTA and CDR2 FQGTGA. There are 16 residues in the CDR3. Trimming took 2 bases from V and 1 from J; bases not matched to a gene: 4. This chain's CDR3 is CASSLLPSGNTGELFF. In nucleotides, the CDR3 is TGTGCCAGCAGCTTACTCCCTAGCGGGAACACCGGGGAGCTGTTTTTT.

The chain links TRBV15 to TRBJ2-7, with D uncertain. The CDR3 length is 13 residues. Germline V CDR1 and CDR2: LNHNV, YYDKDF (reference sequence). V lost 0 bases and J 5 bases, leaving 8 bases between the germline ends. CDR3 residues: CATSRDWADEQYF. CDR3 in DNA: TGTGCCACCAGCAGAGATTGGGCTGACGAGCAGTACTTC. Full variable domain (remainder filled in from reference TRBV15 and TRBJ2-7): DAMVIQNPRYQVTQFGKPVTLSCSQTLNHNVMYWYQQKSSQAPKLLFHYYDKDFNNEADTPDNFQSRRPNTSFCFLDIRSPGLGDTAMYLCATSRDWADEQYFGPGTRLTVT.

This chain connects TRBV29-1 to TRBJ1-4; possible D gene TRBD1, 6 bases. The CDR3 runs to 14 residues. The V gene's germline CDR1 is SQVTM and CDR2 ANQGSEA. V dropped 8 bases and J dropped 0 bases, with 13 bases sitting between them. DNA for the CDR3: TGCAGCCAGGCCGGGGGCCCAACTAATGAAAAACTGTTTTTT. Its translation is CSQAGGPTNEKLFF.

This sequence joins TRBV12-3 or TRBV12-4 and TRBJ2-1; 15 bases fit TRBD2. After removal of 4 bases from V and 1 base from J, the junction contained 8 bases not matched to a gene. The CDR3 length is 19 residues. DNA for the CDR3: TGTGCCAGCAGTTGGGGACTAGCGGGAGGAAGGGGGTCCTACAATGAGCAGTTCTTC. Amino acids: CASSWGLAGGRGSYNEQFF.

Worth noting for this clonotype: A junction boundary mismatches the germline segment, possibly from a read error. The CDR3 nucleotides read TGTGCCAGCAGCTCCAAGGGGCAGGGGTCAGAGAACCAGTACTTC. It codes for CASSSKGQGSENQYF. This chain links TRBV7-9 with TRBJ2-5; perhaps TRBD1 as D (6 bases). CDR3 size: 15 residues. The germline CDR1 and CDR2 sequences are SEHNR and FQNEAQ (reference sequence).